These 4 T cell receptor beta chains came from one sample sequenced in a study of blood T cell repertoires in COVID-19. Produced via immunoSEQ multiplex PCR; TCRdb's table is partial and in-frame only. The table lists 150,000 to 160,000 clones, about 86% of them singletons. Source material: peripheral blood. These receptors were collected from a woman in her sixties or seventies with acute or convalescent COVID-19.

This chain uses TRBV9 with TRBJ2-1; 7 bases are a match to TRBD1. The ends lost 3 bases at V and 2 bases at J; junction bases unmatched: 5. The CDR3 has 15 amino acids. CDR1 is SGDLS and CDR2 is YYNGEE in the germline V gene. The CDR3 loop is CASSAYGTAYNEQFF. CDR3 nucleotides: TGTGCCAGCAGCGCATACGGGACAGCCTACAATGAGCAGTTCTTC.

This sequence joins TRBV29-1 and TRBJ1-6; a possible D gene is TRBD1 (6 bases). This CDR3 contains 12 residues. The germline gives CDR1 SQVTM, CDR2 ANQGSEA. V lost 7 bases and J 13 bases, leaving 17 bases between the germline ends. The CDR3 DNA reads TGCAGCGCTAAGACGACAGGAGGCCCCCTCCACTTT. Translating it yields CSAKTTGGPLHF.

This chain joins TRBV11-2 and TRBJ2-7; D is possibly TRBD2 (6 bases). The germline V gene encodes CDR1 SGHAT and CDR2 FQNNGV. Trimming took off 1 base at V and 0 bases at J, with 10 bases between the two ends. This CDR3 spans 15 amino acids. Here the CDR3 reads CASSLVGGSSYEQYV. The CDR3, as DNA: TGTGCCAGCAGCTTAGTAGGAGGGAGCTCCTACGAGCAGTACGTC.

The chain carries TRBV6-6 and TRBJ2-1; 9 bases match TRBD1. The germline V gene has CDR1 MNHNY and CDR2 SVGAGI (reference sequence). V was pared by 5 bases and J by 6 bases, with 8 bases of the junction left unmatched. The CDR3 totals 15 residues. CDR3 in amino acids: CASSPHATGGNEQFF. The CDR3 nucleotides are TGTGCCAGCAGTCCCCACGCGACAGGGGGCAATGAGCAGTTCTTC.